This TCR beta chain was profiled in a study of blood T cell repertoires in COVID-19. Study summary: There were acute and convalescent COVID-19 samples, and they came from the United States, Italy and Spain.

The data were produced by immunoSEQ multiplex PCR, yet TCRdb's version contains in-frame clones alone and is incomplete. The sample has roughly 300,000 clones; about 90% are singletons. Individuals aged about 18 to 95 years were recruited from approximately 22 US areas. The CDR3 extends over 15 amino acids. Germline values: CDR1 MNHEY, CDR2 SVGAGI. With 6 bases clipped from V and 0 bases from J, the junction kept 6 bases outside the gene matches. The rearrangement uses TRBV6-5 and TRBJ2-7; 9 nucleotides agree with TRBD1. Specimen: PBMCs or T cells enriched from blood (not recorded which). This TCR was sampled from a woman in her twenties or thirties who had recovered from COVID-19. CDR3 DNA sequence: TGTGCCAGCAGCGTAGGGGGACAGGGCTCCTACGAGCAGTACTTC. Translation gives CASSVGGQGSYEQYF.